These 21 T cell receptor beta chains share one sample of origin, sequenced in a study of blood T cells in healthy people across ages. The second PCR ran about 6 to 12 cycles with a sample-barcoded 5' primer and J-beta primers. Each CDR3 protein is one row after TCRdb ran MiXCR on the 5' RACE reads. Among about 290,000 distinct CDR3 sequences listed, 25% to 30% were seen once. Sequenced material: blood. The source is a woman between 65 and 79 years old in good health.

The V call is TRBV20-1, the J call TRBJ2-1, with D tentatively TRBD1 (6 bases). The CDR3 contains 13 residues. The V gene's germline CDR1 is DFQATT and CDR2 SNEGSKA (reference sequence). V lost 5 bases, J lost 8 bases, and 16 bases lay in between. The CDR3 sequence: CSAGQNRVDEQFF. CDR3 bases: TGCAGTGCTGGACAGAACAGGGTCGATGAGCAGTTCTTC.

The V gene is TRBV5-1, the J gene TRBJ1-1; no reliable D call. From germline, CDR1 is SGHRS and CDR2 YFSETQ. This CDR3 is 14 amino acids long. V was cut by 0 bases and J by 1 base, with 7 bases left in between. CDR3 region: CASSLETSNTEAFF. DNA for the CDR3: TGCGCCAGCAGCTTGGAGACTTCGAACACTGAAGCTTTCTTT.

J is TRBJ2-7 and V is TRBV4-1; D is ambiguous. Germline loops: CDR1 MGHRA, CDR2 YSYEKL. This CDR3 region has 13 residues. V was shortened by 6 bases and J by 7 bases, with 16 bases between the two germline ends. Written as DNA, the CDR3 is TGCGCCAGCAGTCCTTGGCCGCGTGGGGAGCAGTACTTC. Its protein is CASSPWPRGEQYF.

This chain uses TRBV5-6 with TRBJ2-2, with D perhaps matching TRBD1 (6 bases). V was cut by 3 bases and J by 6 bases, with 15 bases left in between. The CDR3 length is 15 residues. Germline assignment: CDR1 SGHDT and CDR2 YYEEEE. CDR3 region: CASSYQGSRSGELFF. Here the CDR3 DNA reads TGTGCCAGCAGCTACCAGGGGAGTAGATCCGGGGAGCTGTTTTTT.

This clonotype has just a few counts. The chain has TRBV29-1 and TRBJ1-2; possible D gene TRBD1, 6 bases. Trimming cost V 2 bases and J 4 bases, with 20 bases left between them. CDR3 size: 16 residues. CDR1 is SQVTM and CDR2 is ANQGSEA in the germline V gene. The chain's CDR3 is CSVELRSLDRPYGYTF. CDR3 coding DNA: TGCAGCGTTGAACTTCGGTCTCTAGACAGGCCCTATGGCTACACCTTC.

The rearrangement joins TRBV4-1 to TRBJ2-7; 8 bases line up with TRBD2. CDR3 length: 14 residues. Germline CDR1 reads MGHRA; CDR2 reads YSYEKL. J was trimmed by 5 bases and V by 5 bases; bases with no gene match: 8. The CDR3 protein is CASSTARGGNEQYF. The CDR3, as DNA: TGCGCCAGCAGCACAGCTCGGGGGGGGAACGAGCAGTACTTC.

This clonotype was counted many times. The V and J genes are TRBV4-1 and TRBJ2-2; unclear D gene. The CDR3 extends over 16 amino acids. CDR1 is MGHRA and CDR2 is YSYEKL in the germline V gene. Trimming took off 5 bases at V and 2 bases at J, with 15 bases between the two ends. CDR3 sequence: CASSYYLRSNTGELFF. The CDR3 region has the DNA TGCGCCAGCAGCTACTACCTTCGAAGTAACACCGGGGAGCTGTTTTTT.

The V call is TRBV6-2 or TRBV6-3, the J call TRBJ2-5; TRBD2 matches at 11 bases. The J call may not be correct, given that the DNA end is closer to TRBJ2-7. The CDR3 is made up of 17 amino acids. Germline CDR1 is MNHEY and CDR2 is SVGEGT. CDR3 residues: CASSPYGTTSGIYEQYF. CDR3 DNA sequence: TGTGCCAGCAGTCCCTACGGTACGACTAGCGGGATCTACGAGCAGTACTTC.

The rearrangement uses TRBV28 and TRBJ2-7; tentatively, D is TRBD2 (5 bases). The DNA end is a closer match to TRBJ2-1, so the J assignment may be wrong. The CDR3 runs to 13 residues. CDR1 MDHEN and CDR2 SYDVKM come from the germline V gene. The CDR3 DNA follows: TGTGCCAGCAGTTTCGTGGGGAGAGGCGAGCAGTTCTTC. It is translated as CASSFVGRGEQFF.

This chain uses TRBV7-9 with TRBJ1-4, with a weak D call TRBD1 (6 bases). Germline loops: CDR1 SEHNR, CDR2 FQNEAQ (reference sequence). Trimming removed 5 bases from V and 6 bases from J, with 13 bases in between. The CDR3 has 14 residues. The CDR3 DNA sequence: TGTGCCAGCAGCCGCGGGGGGGCGTATGAAAAACTGTTTTTT. Residues: CASSRGGAYEKLFF.

This clonotype showed up just a few times. The chain is built from TRBV12-3 or TRBV12-4 and TRBJ2-6; D unresolved. The CDR3 contains 15 residues. The germline V and J ends were trimmed by 7 bases and 0 bases, with 10 bases remaining between them. The CDR3 DNA sequence: TGTGCCAGCAATCGACACCGCTCTGGGGCCAACGTCCTGACTTTC. Translation: CASNRHRSGANVLTF.

In its sample, this clonotype was seen a few times. The rearrangement joins TRBV20-1 to TRBJ2-5; 9 positions agree with TRBD2. The J call may be mistaken, given a closer DNA end match to TRBJ2-1. Germline loops: CDR1 DFQATT, CDR2 SNEGSKA (reference sequence). The CDR3 is made up of 15 amino acids. CDR3 DNA sequence: TGCAGTGCTCCACCGACTAGCGGAGGGCCTAATGAGCAGTTCTTC. Its protein product is CSAPPTSGGPNEQFF.

This clonotype came up a few times. The chain combines TRBV20-1 with TRBJ1-5; possible D gene TRBD1, 6 bases. This CDR3 comprises 15 residues. Germline V gives CDR1 DFQATT, CDR2 SNEGSKA (reference sequence). Trimming removed 3 bases at V and 0 bases at J, with 12 bases between. The DNA of the CDR3 is TGCAGTGCTAGGCCGACAGGCTTTAGCAATCAGCCCCAGCATTTT. Its protein product is CSARPTGFSNQPQHF.

The J gene is TRBJ2-7, the V gene TRBV10-3, with TRBD2 as a possible D gene (6 bases). Germline-derived CDR1 and CDR2 are ENHRY and SYGVKD. The CDR3 runs 16 residues. Trimming removed 1 base at V and 3 bases at J, with 16 bases between. CDR3 DNA sequence: TGTGCCATCAGTGAGTACTTGGGGGGTGATGGCTACGAGCAGTACTTC. It yields the protein CAISEYLGGDGYEQYF.

In its sample, this clonotype was seen a few times. The genes are TRBV6-5 and TRBJ1-4; weak D call: TRBD1 (6 bases). The germline CDR1 and CDR2 sequences are MNHEY and SVGAGI. V gave up 7 bases and J gave up 6 bases, with 12 bases separating them. This CDR3 is built from 13 residues. In DNA, the CDR3 is TGTGCCAGCATGGGGGCTAATGATGAAAAACTGTTTTTT. It codes for CASMGANDEKLFF.

A note on this clonotype: A read error is likely, as this CDR3 ends without the conserved phenylalanine or tryptophan. The CDR3 sequence is CASSLEWATNEKLFS. The CDR3 coding sequence is TGTGCCAGCAGCTTGGAATGGGCAACTAATGAAAAACTGTTTTCT. This chain connects TRBV5-5 to TRBJ1-4; D unresolved. CDR1 is SGHKS and CDR2 is YYEKEE in the germline V gene (reference sequence). V was clipped by 0 bases and J by 0 bases, with 6 bases between them. The CDR3 is made up of 15 amino acids.

This clonotype was picked up a small number of times. The V gene is TRBV27, the J gene TRBJ1-2; perhaps TRBD1 as D (5 bases). CDR1 is MNHEY, CDR2 SMNVEV, per germline (reference sequence). The CDR3 consists of 12 residues. V was cut by 7 bases and J by 5 bases, with 11 bases left in between. This chain's CDR3 is CASTTGGYGYTF. CDR3 bases: TGTGCCAGCACTACGGGGGGGTATGGCTACACCTTC.

The CDR3 DNA follows: TGCAGTGCTAGTAAATGTGGCGGGACCCAGTACTTC. Its protein is CSASKCGGTQYF. The chain carries TRBV20-1 and TRBJ2-5; D is uncertain. CDR1 DFQATT and CDR2 SNEGSKA come from the germline V gene (reference sequence). Trimming cost V 3 bases and J 7 bases, with 12 bases left between them. CDR3 length equals 12 residues.

V and J are TRBV7-2 and TRBJ1-4; D gene ambiguous. The germline V gene has CDR1 SGHTA and CDR2 FQGNSA. The CDR3 extends over 14 amino acids. The V gene lost 2 bases and the J gene lost 8 bases, with 12 bases spanning the gap. This chain's CDR3 is CASSLIHRREKLFF. In DNA, the CDR3 is TGTGCCAGCAGCTTAATCCACCGGCGAGAAAAACTGTTTTTT.

This clonotype occurred a few times. V is TRBV29-1 and J is TRBJ2-3; 14 nucleotides line up with TRBD2. The CDR3 contains 14 residues. The J segment lost 5 bases and the V segment lost 7 bases, leaving 5 bases of the junction unmatched. CDR1 SQVTM and CDR2 ANQGSEA come from the germline V gene. This CDR3 is CSAGLAGGRDTQYF. The CDR3 nucleotides are TGCAGCGCAGGACTAGCGGGAGGAAGAGATACGCAGTATTTT.

The V gene is TRBV20-1, the J gene TRBJ2-2; 8 nucleotides match TRBD2. Germline V gene data show CDR1 as DFQATT and CDR2 as SNEGSKA (reference sequence). This CDR3 is 17 amino acids long. Unmatched junction bases numbered 8, after V lost 0 bases and J lost 2 bases. The CDR3 sequence: CSARDPSTSVNTGELFF. DNA for the CDR3: TGCAGTGCTAGAGATCCCTCGACTAGCGTAAACACCGGGGAGCTGTTTTTT.